This is a list of T cell receptor beta chains from one sample in a study of blood T cell repertoires in COVID-19. Sequencing was performed with immunoSEQ multiplex PCR; in TCRdb, only in-frame clones are kept and a portion is missing. The table shows fewer than 100,000 clones, with roughly 82% occurring only once. The sequencing input was peripheral blood. The receptors stem from a woman aged 50 to 60 with acute or convalescent COVID-19. The CDR3 runs from the conserved cysteine through the conserved F or W. The order of the fields is D gene, V gene, clone size, J gene, CDR3 protein, CDR3 DNA. A D gene is named only where the DNA matches it firmly. Some rows have no size entry. The others give once, few or many, or a class for an expanded clone.

TRBD1	TRBV7-3	.	TRBJ1-6	CASSQAGGNSPLHF	TGTGCCAGCAGCCAAGCAGGGGGGAATTCACCCCTCCACTTT
TRBD1	TRBV7-9	.	TRBJ1-2	CASSRPQGNYGYTF	TGTGCCAGCAGCCGCCCACAGGGGAACTATGGCTACACCTTC
.	TRBV6-5	.	TRBJ1-4	CASTKARATNEKLFF	TGTGCCAGCACAAAGGCCAGGGCAACTAATGAAAAACTGTTTTTT
.	TRBV5-5	.	TRBJ1-3	CASSLPGSSSGNTIYF	TGTGCCAGCAGCTTGCCAGGTTCTTCCTCTGGAAACACCATATATTTT
TRBD1	TRBV7-8	.	TRBJ1-1	CASSSTQQGAMRTEAFF	TGTGCCAGCAGCTCCACACAACAGGGGGCCATGAGGACTGAAGCTTTCTTT
.	TRBV12-3/TRBV12-4	.	TRBJ2-2	CASSSGPPGELFF	TGTGCCAGCAGTTCAGGGCCCCCCGGGGAGCTGTTTTTT
TRBD1	TRBV10-3	.	TRBJ2-3	CAISQTGPPEDTQYF	TGTGCCATCAGTCAGACAGGGCCCCCCGAAGATACGCAGTATTTT
.	TRBV12-3/TRBV12-4	.	TRBJ1-2	CASSSKQSYGYTF	TGTGCCAGCAGTTCAAAACAGTCCTATGGCTACACCTTC
.	TRBV19	once	TRBJ2-7	CASSISRGGTAYEQYF	TGTGCCAGTAGTATATCAAGAGGCGGGACAGCCTACGAGCAGTACTTC
.	TRBV5-4	.	TRBJ2-2	CASSLVGGGELFF	TGTGCCAGCAGCTTGGTGGGGGGCGGGGAGCTGTTTTTT
.	TRBV5-1	.	TRBJ2-7	CASSLSSGYSYEQYF	TGCGCCAGCAGCTTGAGCAGCGGGTACTCCTACGAGCAGTACTTC
TRBD1	TRBV19	.	TRBJ1-2	CASSISLQGNYGYTF	TGTGCCAGTAGTATCTCCCTACAGGGGAACTATGGCTACACCTTC
.	TRBV3-1/TRBV3-2	.	TRBJ2-1	CASSRRAPRGSSYNEQFF	TGTGCCAGCAGCCGAAGGGCCCCAAGGGGAAGTTCCTACAATGAGCAGTTCTTC
.	TRBV14	.	TRBJ2-4	CASSRTGIKNIQYF	TGTGCCAGCAGCCGTACAGGGATCAAAAACATTCAGTACTTC
.	TRBV5-6	once	TRBJ1-2	CASSYTDGFNYGYTF	TGTGCCAGCAGCTATACAGACGGATTTAACTATGGCTACACCTTC
TRBD1	TRBV18	.	TRBJ1-4	CASSPRGQRAEKLFF	TGTGCCAGCTCACCAAGGGGGCAGCGGGCTGAAAAACTGTTTTTT
.	TRBV2	.	TRBJ2-7	CATQETHEQYF	TGTGCCACACAAGAAACCCACGAGCAGTACTTC
TRBD1	TRBV2	.	TRBJ2-2	CASSAGQGATGELFF	TGTGCCAGCAGTGCCGGGCAGGGGGCCACCGGGGAGCTGTTTTTT
TRBD2	TRBV28	.	TRBJ2-3	CASSLFEFLAGGPGDTQYF	TGTGCCAGCAGTTTATTTGAATTTTTAGCGGGGGGGCCTGGAGATACGCAGTATTTT
.	TRBV15	.	TRBJ1-1	CATRGPRMNTEAFF	TGTGCCACCAGGGGCCCTCGAATGAACACTGAAGCTTTCTTT
TRBD2	TRBV9	.	TRBJ2-3	CASSVEGGISTDTQYF	TGTGCCAGCAGCGTAGAGGGAGGGATTAGCACAGATACGCAGTATTTT
.	TRBV3-1/TRBV3-2	.	TRBJ1-2	CASSQGGNGYTF	TGTGCCAGCAGCCAAGGAGGGAATGGCTACACCTTC
.	TRBV9	.	TRBJ2-7	CASSATGSYEQYF	TGTGCCAGCAGCGCTACCGGGTCCTACGAGCAGTACTTC